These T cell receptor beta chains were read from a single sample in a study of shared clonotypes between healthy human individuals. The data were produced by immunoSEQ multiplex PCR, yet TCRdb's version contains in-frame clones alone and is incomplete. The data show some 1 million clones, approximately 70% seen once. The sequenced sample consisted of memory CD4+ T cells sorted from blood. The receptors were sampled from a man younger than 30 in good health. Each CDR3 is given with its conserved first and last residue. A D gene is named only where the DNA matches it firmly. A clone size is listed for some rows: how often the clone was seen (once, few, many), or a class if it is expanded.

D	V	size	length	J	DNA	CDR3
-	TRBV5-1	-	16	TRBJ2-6	TGCGCCAGCAGCTTCGAAGGCCATTCTGGGGCCAACGTCCTGACTTTC	CASSFEGHSGANVLTF
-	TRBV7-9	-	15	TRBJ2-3	TGTGCCAGCTCCTCCCTCTTCGCCCGCACAGATACGCAGTATTTT	CASSSLFARTDTQYF
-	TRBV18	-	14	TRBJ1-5	TGTGCCAGCTCGCCCAGCGAGCTCAATCAGCCCCAGCATTTT	CASSPSELNQPQHF
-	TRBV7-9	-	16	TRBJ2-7	TGTGCCAGCAGCTTAGCAAACGGGGGCTCCTCCTACGAGCAGTACTTC	CASSLANGGSSYEQYF
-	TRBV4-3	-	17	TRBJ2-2	TGCGCCAGCAGCCAGTACTTTGGTCCCGCGAACACCGGGGAGCTGTTTTTT	CASSQYFGPANTGELFF
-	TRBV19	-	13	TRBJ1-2	TGTGCCAGTAGGGCTTGGGGAGGGGATGGCTACACCTTC	CASRAWGGDGYTF
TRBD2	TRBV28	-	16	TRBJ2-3	TGTGCCAGCAGTATCCCCGGACTAGGCTCTCCAGATACGCAGTATTTT	CASSIPGLGSPDTQYF
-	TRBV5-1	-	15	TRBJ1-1	TGCGCCAGCAGTAGGAGCATAACGGCGGACACTGAAGCTTTCTTT	CASSRSITADTEAFF
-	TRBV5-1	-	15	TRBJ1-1	TGCGCCAGCAGCTTGGGGGACACCGCTAACACTGAAGCTTTCTTT	CASSLGDTANTEAFF
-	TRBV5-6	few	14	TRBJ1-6	TGTGCCAGCAGCTCCGGGACGCCAAATTCACCCCTCCACTTT	CASSSGTPNSPLHF
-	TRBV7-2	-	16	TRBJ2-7	TGTGCCAGCAGCTTAGCGTCCCTAGCTTATCGAGGGGAGCAGTACTTC	CASSLASLAYRGEQYF
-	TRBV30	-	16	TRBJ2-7	TGTGCCTGGAGTGACATCAAGGGAGGACGGGCCTACGAGCAGTACTTC	CAWSDIKGGRAYEQYF
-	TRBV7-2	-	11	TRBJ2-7	TGTGCCAGCAGCTTAGCGTTAGTTGTGTTCTTC	CASSLALVVFF
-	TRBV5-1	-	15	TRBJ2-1	TGCGCCAGCAGCTTGGAAATTTGGAGATCCGATGAGCAGTTCTTC	CASSLEIWRSDEQFF
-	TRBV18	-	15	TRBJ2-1	TGTGCCAGCTCACCACTGAGAAGCTCCTACAATGAGCAGTTCTTC	CASSPLRSSYNEQFF
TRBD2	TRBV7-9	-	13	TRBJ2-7	TGTGCCAGCAGCCTAGCGGGGGGGTCCGAGCAGTACTTC	CASSLAGGSEQYF
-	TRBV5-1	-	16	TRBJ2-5	TGCGCCAGCAGCTGGGGAAGGACCCTGTCACAAGAGACCCAGTACTTC	CASSWGRTLSQETQYF
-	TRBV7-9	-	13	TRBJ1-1	TGTGCCAGCAGCTTAGACAGTATGACTGAAGCTTTCTTT	CASSLDSMTEAFF
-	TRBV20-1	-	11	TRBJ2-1	TGCAGTATGGACGGTAAGAATGAGCAGTTCTTC	CSMDGKNEQFF
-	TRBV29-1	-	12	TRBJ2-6	TGCAGCGTTACATCTGGGGCCAACGTCCTGACTTTC	CSVTSGANVLTF
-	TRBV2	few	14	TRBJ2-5	TGTGCCAGCAGTGCTTCGACAGTCCAAGAGACCCAGTACTTC	CASSASTVQETQYF
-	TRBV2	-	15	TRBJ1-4	TGTGCCAGCAGTGACCCAGGGGTCCCTAATGAAAAACTGTTTTTT	CASSDPGVPNEKLFF
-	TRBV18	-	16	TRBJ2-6	TGTGCCAGCTCACCTCTCATGGAGTCCGGGGCCAACGTCCTGACTTTC	CASSPLMESGANVLTF
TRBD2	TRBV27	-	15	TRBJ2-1	TGTGCCAGCAGTCCCGGGACTAGCGGGAGGGCCGGTCAGTTCTTC	CASSPGTSGRAGQFF
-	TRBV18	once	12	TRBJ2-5	TGTGCCAGCTCACCAAGAGCGGAGACCCAGTACTTC	CASSPRAETQYF
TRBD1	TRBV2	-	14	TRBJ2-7	TGTGCCAGCAGCGGGGACAGGGCGACCTACGAGCAGTACTTC	CASSGDRATYEQYF
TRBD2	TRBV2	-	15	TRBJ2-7	TGTGCCAGCAGTACCACTAGCGGGAGCCCCTACGAGCAGTACTTC	CASSTTSGSPYEQYF
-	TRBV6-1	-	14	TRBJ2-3	TGTGCCAGCAGCCGGGATTCCTCGGCAGATACGCAGTATTTT	CASSRDSSADTQYF
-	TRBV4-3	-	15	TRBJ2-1	TGCGCCAGCAGCCAACCAGGCCCGGGCTACAATGAGCAGTTCTTC	CASSQPGPGYNEQFF